The clone carrying this T cell receptor (beta chain) showed up many times. The antigen is not known. This entry comes from a study of T cells in Graves' hyperthyroidism and ophthalmopathy. Criteria for exclusion of patients were uncontrolled infection, other autoimmune disease, pregnancy or lactation. This CDR3 spans 15 amino acids. V was pared by 0 bases and J by 1 base, with 10 bases between. Per the germline V gene, CDR1 is SGHNT and CDR2 is YYREEE (reference sequence). Study-wide findings and caveats: Most expanded thyroid clonotypes above 0.001 also appeared in blood.

RNA transcripts were the template for amplifying TCR beta CDR3 regions. First-round RT-PCR of the TCR CDR3 relied on the HTBI primer set. TCRdb analysed the multiplex PCR reads with MiXCR anew, one entry per CDR3 protein. The sample carries over 500,000 distinct CDR3 sequences, 15% to 20% recorded once. This receptor was identified in a woman aged 25 to 39 with Graves' ophthalmopathy. The sequencing input was blood. The chain carries TRBV5-4 and TRBJ2-5; perhaps TRBD2 as D (5 bases). The CDR3 loop is CASSLDQDSQETQYF. The CDR3 region has the DNA TGTGCCAGCAGCTTGGACCAGGACTCCCAAGAGACCCAGTACTTC.